This TCR beta chain is drawn from a study of T-cell memory formation after mild COVID-19. From the 5' RACE reads, TCRdb called clonotypes with MiXCR, one entry per CDR3 protein. The sample records fewer than 500,000 distinct CDR3 sequences, around 27% being singletons. Germline values: CDR1 KGHDR, CDR2 SFDVKD. The CDR3 length is 17 residues. V lost 0 bases to trimming and J lost 0 bases; unmatched junction nucleotides: 5. The sample holds a few counts of this clonotype. The chain recombines TRBV24-1 with TRBJ2-3, with 7 bases lining up with TRBD1. The sequencing sample was made of PBMCs or a T cell subset sorted from them (not recorded which). This TCR derives from an adult woman who had mild COVID-19 (a few samples of this study predate the infection). Cell type and time point are not known. The CDR3 here is CATSDLNRGISTDTQYF. The CDR3 nucleotides read TGTGCCACCAGTGATTTGAACAGGGGAATCAGCACAGATACGCAGTATTTT.